This entry is about one T cell receptor beta chain. Its antigen is not known. Oncomine TCR Beta short-read sequencing was applied to DNA from cultured CD4+ T cells. TCRdb reprocessed the PCR reads with MiXCR, giving one entry per CDR3 protein. The data hold 17,000 or so distinct CDR3 sequences, with 35% to 45% observed a single time. The sample is drawn from a study of vaccination and CD4 T cells after COVID-19. Overall study: A CEFX pool, an HIV-1 Nef pool, or else no peptide went into the control cultures.

The CDR3 has 12 residues. Treatment specified: roughly 11-day PBMC culture with coronavirus spike peptide pools or control peptides (ViraFEST assay). The V call is TRBV12-1, the J call TRBJ2-1; the table's D call, TRBD1, has no DNA check behind it. TRBV12-1 is recorded as a pseudogene. This receptor was obtained from a human donor who had recovered from COVID-19. The sample consisted of CD4+ T cells from blood, cultured in vitro. The CDR3 region has the DNA TGTGCCAGCAGACAGGGCTACAATGAGCAGTTCTTC. Protein product: CASRQGYNEQFF.